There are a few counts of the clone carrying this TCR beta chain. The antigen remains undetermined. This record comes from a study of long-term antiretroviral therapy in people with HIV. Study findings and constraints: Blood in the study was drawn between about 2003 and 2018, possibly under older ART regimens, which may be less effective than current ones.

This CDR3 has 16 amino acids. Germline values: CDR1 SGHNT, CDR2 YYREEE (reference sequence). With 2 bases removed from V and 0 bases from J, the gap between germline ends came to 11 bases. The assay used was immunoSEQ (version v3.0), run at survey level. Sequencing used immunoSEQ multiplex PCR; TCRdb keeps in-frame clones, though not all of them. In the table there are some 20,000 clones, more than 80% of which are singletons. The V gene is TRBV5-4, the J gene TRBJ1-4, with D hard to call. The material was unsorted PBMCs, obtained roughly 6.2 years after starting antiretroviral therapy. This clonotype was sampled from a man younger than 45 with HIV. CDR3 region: CASSFRGVPTNEKLFF. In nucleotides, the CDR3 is TGTGCCAGCAGCTTCCGTGGGGTGCCAACTAATGAAAAACTGTTTTTT.